The text below deals with one TCR beta chain. The protocol was immunoSEQ multiplex PCR, while the TCRdb copy is restricted to in-frame clones and leaves out a portion. The sample lists about 240,000 clones; approximately 78% were seen once. The sample is drawn from a study of blood T cell repertoires in COVID-19. Study in general: Nucleic acid was either cDNA or gDNA, and it came from T cells, B-cell-depleted T cells, or PBMCs.

CDR1 and CDR2 from the germline V gene are GTSNPN and SVGIG (reference sequence). The CDR3 is 17 residues long. V was shortened by 0 bases and J by 0 bases, with 15 bases between the two germline ends. Sequencing input: peripheral blood. This sequence joins TRBV30 and TRBJ1-3; D call uncertain. The source of this sequence is a woman aged 60-75 years with active or convalescent COVID-19. The CDR3 coding sequence is TGTGCCTGGAGTGTACGTCTAGCCAAAGACTCTGGAAACACCATATATTTT. Translated, it gives CAWSVRLAKDSGNTIYF.